These 27 T cell receptor beta chains originate from one sample sequenced in a study of long-term antiretroviral therapy in people with HIV. Running of the v3.0 immunoSEQ assay took place at survey level. This table comes from immunoSEQ multiplex PCR, and its TCRdb copy is limited to in-frame clones, with some not included. Of 15,000 to 20,000 clones detected, 65% to 85% appear once; the ten largest clones hold 15%. This sample comprised unsorted PBMCs, obtained roughly 2.5 years before starting antiretroviral therapy. All receptors come from a woman aged 45-65 years with HIV.

J is TRBJ1-1 and V is TRBV7-6; no reliable D call. The CDR3 has 14 residues. V was pared by 3 bases and J by 1 base, with 9 bases between. Germline CDR1 SGHVS, CDR2 FNYEAQ. CDR3 residues: CASSLGRSNTEAFF. The DNA for the CDR3 is TGTGCCAGCAGCTTGGGCAGGTCGAACACTGAAGCTTTCTTT. The whole variable domain, remainder taken from reference TRBV7-6 and TRBJ1-1, is GAGVSQSPRYKVTKRGQDVALRCDPISGHVSLYWYRQALGQGPEFLTYFNYEAQQDKSGLPNDRFSAERPEGSISTLTIQRTEQRDSAMYRCASSLGRSNTEAFFGQGTRLTVV.

The genes are TRBV28 and TRBJ2-3; D is undetermined. Trimming stripped 4 bases from V and 7 bases from J, with 18 bases between. There are 15 residues in the CDR3. The germline V gene has CDR1 MDHEN and CDR2 SYDVKM. The CDR3 sequence is CASSSGRLSSHTQYF. In DNA form, the CDR3 reads TGTGCCAGCAGTTCGGGTCGGCTTTCCAGTCATACGCAGTATTTT.

This clone was seen only once. The rearrangement joins TRBV7-8 to TRBJ2-3; TRBD2 matches 16 bases. The CDR3 is 17 residues long. Losses at the gene ends were 5 bases for V and 9 bases for J; bases not matched to a gene: 11. Germline CDR1 and CDR2: SGHVS and FQNEAQ. CDR3 sequence: CASSPTGLAGGDQTQYF. The CDR3 DNA reads as TGTGCCAGCAGCCCGACGGGACTAGCGGGGGGGGATCAGACGCAGTATTTT.

This sequence joins TRBV30 and TRBJ1-1; 7 nucleotides agree with TRBD1. Germline CDR1 is GTSNPN and CDR2 is SVGIG (reference sequence). The trim removed 2 bases at V and 5 bases at J, leaving 2 bases unmatched. This CDR3 spans 12 amino acids. The CDR3 sequence: CAWSLQGTEAFF. The DNA of the CDR3 is TGTGCCTGGAGTTTACAGGGGACTGAAGCTTTCTTT.

The chain joins TRBV5-6 to TRBJ2-7; tentative D call: TRBD2 (5 bases). Germline assignment: CDR1 SGHDT and CDR2 YYEEEE. Trimming shortened V by 0 bases and J by 4 bases, and 11 bases separated the two germline ends. The CDR3 is 14 residues long. The DNA for the CDR3 is TGTGCCAGCAGCTTGGGCGGATCGGGGTACGAGCAGTACGTC. Its protein is CASSLGGSGYEQYV.

The CDR3 loop is CASSYRDRGSYEQYF. Written as DNA, the CDR3 is TGTGCCAGCAGTTATCGCGACAGGGGATCCTACGAGCAGTACTTC. This sequence joins TRBV6-5 and TRBJ2-7; TRBD1 matches 8 bases. This CDR3 has 15 amino acids. With V trimmed by 3 bases and J by 1 base, 5 bases remained unmatched. Germline lookup yields CDR1 MNHEY and CDR2 SVGAGI.

This chain links TRBV15 with TRBJ2-7; no definite D call. Between the trimmed V and J ends, which lost 0 bases and 2 bases, there was a span of 14 bases. This CDR3 is 16 amino acids long. Germline V gives CDR1 LNHNV, CDR2 YYDKDF (reference sequence). The CDR3, as DNA: TGTGCCACCAGCAGAGATCCTCCGAACGGACCCTACGAGCAGTACGTC. This gives the protein CATSRDPPNGPYEQYV.

The chain couples TRBV6-4 to TRBJ2-5, with 7 bases matching TRBD2. Germline trimming cut 2 bases from V and 4 bases from J; bases unmatched to any gene: 1. The length of the CDR3 is 13 residues. Germline CDR1 and CDR2: MRHNA and SNTAGT. CDR3 residues: CASSDGEGETQYF. CDR3 DNA: TGTGCCAGCAGTGACGGGGAGGGAGAGACCCAGTACTTC.

The V and J genes are TRBV6-5 and TRBJ1-3; 8 positions agree with TRBD1. Germline V gene lookup returns CDR1 MNHEY and CDR2 SVGAGI. CDR3 length equals 15 residues. J lost 0 bases, V lost 6 bases, and 4 bases had no gene match. The CDR3 DNA reads as TGTGCCAGCAGCCAGGGGGCCATCTCTGGAAACACCATATATTTT. It translates to CASSQGAISGNTIYF.

The chain joins TRBV5-1 to TRBJ1-1; 8 bases map to TRBD1. After removal of 6 bases from V and 3 bases from J, the junction contained 7 bases not matched to a gene. CDR3 length: 14 amino acids. CDR1 SGHRS and CDR2 YFSETQ come from the germline V gene. The CDR3 DNA reads as TGCGCCAGCAAGGCTCAGGGGGCCGACACTGAAGCTTTCTTT. Residues: CASKAQGADTEAFF.

This chain links TRBV28 with TRBJ1-4; 7 nucleotides agree with TRBD1. This CDR3 is built from 14 residues. V lost 8 bases to trimming and J lost 7 bases; unmatched junction nucleotides: 10. Germline V gene lookup returns CDR1 MDHEN and CDR2 SYDVKM. The CDR3 DNA reads as TGTGCCAGCTCCCAGGGGGGGCCGAGTGAAAAACTGTTTTTT. It yields the protein CASSQGGPSEKLFF.

V and J are TRBV4-1 and TRBJ2-3; D is unresolved. This CDR3 is built from 13 residues. V shed 2 bases and J shed 3 bases, with 6 bases lying between them. Germline assignment: CDR1 MGHRA and CDR2 YSYEKL. This CDR3 reads CASSQTATDTQYF. The CDR3 DNA is TGCGCCAGCAGCCAAACAGCGACAGATACGCAGTATTTT.

The chain joins TRBV7-6 to TRBJ2-2; D might be TRBD1 (6 bases). V gave up 1 base and J gave up 4 bases, with 7 bases separating them. The CDR3 consists of 14 residues. Per the germline V gene, CDR1 is SGHVS and CDR2 is FNYEAQ. The CDR3 region is CASSLDRVTGELFF. The DNA of the CDR3 is TGTGCCAGCAGCTTAGACAGGGTCACCGGGGAGCTGTTTTTT.

This chain joins TRBV27 and TRBJ2-7; 7 bases agree with TRBD2. CDR3 length: 13 amino acids. From germline, CDR1 is MNHEY and CDR2 SMNVEV (reference sequence). V lost 3 bases and J lost 6; bases outside the gene matches: 5. CDR3 sequence: CASSFSTGGEQYF. The CDR3 DNA sequence: TGTGCCAGCAGTTTTTCAACGGGGGGCGAGCAGTACTTC.

This sequence joins TRBV27 and TRBJ1-2; 8 nucleotides line up with TRBD1. Germline V lookup: CDR1 MNHEY, CDR2 SMNVEV (reference sequence). The CDR3 covers 15 residues. With 5 bases clipped from V and 7 bases from J, the junction kept 12 bases outside the gene matches. The CDR3 nucleotides read TGTGCCAGCAGTACACTCCCGGGACAGGAGGGTGGCTACACCTTC. Encoded protein: CASSTLPGQEGGYTF.

This chain links TRBV7-9 with TRBJ1-2; possibly TRBD1 for D (5 bases). Germline-derived CDR1 and CDR2 are SEHNR and FQNEAQ (reference sequence). This CDR3 region has 16 residues. Trimming removed 2 bases from V and 6 bases from J, with 19 bases in between. The CDR3 is CASSLTLWAGLDGYTF. CDR3 sequence (DNA): TGTGCCAGCAGCTTAACTCTCTGGGCAGGGCTAGATGGCTACACCTTC.

The chain links TRBV12-5 to TRBJ1-4; no clear D. In germline, CDR1 is LGHNT, CDR2 FRNRAP. This CDR3 is built from 17 residues. Trimming took off 1 base at V and 5 bases at J, with 17 bases between the two ends. CDR3 sequence: CASGLATGQGVNEKLFF. The CDR3 region has the DNA TGTGCTAGTGGTTTGGCTACGGGTCAAGGCGTCAATGAAAAACTGTTTTTT. Filled out from reference TRBV12-5 and TRBJ1-4, the complete variable domain reads DARVTQTPRHKVTEMGQEVTMRCQPILGHNTVFWYRQTMMQGLELLAYFRNRAPLDDSGMPKDRFSAEMPDATLATLKIQPSEPRDSAVYFCASGLATGQGVNEKLFFGSGTQLSVL.

The chain is built from TRBV11-2 and TRBJ2-1; 7 positions match TRBD1. The CDR3 is 16 amino acids. V lost 5 bases to trimming and J lost 2 bases; unmatched junction nucleotides: 9. Looked up from germline, CDR1 is SGHAT and CDR2 is FQNNGV. DNA for the CDR3: TGTGCCAGCAGCAATACCGGGACAGACCCCTACAATGAGCAGTTCTTC. It translates to CASSNTGTDPYNEQFF.

This clone was observed a few times. The chain combines TRBV6-1 with TRBJ2-7, with D perhaps matching TRBD1 (5 bases). Per germline, CDR1 MNHNS and CDR2 SASEGT. This CDR3 spans 11 amino acids. V lost 7 bases to trimming and J lost 5 bases, with 9 bases between them. The CDR3 protein is CASTGLHEQYV. The CDR3 DNA reads TGTGCCAGCACAGGGCTCCACGAGCAGTACGTC.

This chain joins TRBV10-2 and TRBJ2-3; TRBD1 might be the D (6 bases). Germline CDR1 is WSHSY and CDR2 is SAAADI. Trimming removed 9 bases at V and 0 bases at J, with 13 bases between. This CDR3 is 14 amino acids long. In DNA form, the CDR3 reads TGCGCCAGTCAACAGGGTCATAGCACAGATACGCAGTATTTT. It is translated as CASQQGHSTDTQYF.

This sequence joins TRBV5-1 and TRBJ2-3; 14 bases fit TRBD2. Trimming at V came to 0 bases and at J to 6 bases, leaving 6 bases not matched to a gene. The CDR3 spans 17 residues. Germline V CDR1 and CDR2: SGHRS, YFSETQ. CDR3 protein: CASSLGLAGGLEDTQYF. CDR3 nucleotide sequence: TGCGCCAGCAGCTTGGGACTAGCGGGGGGGCTGGAGGATACGCAGTATTTT.

V is TRBV2 and J is TRBJ2-4; D is tentatively TRBD1 or TRBD2 (5 bases each). The CDR3 has 15 amino acids. V lost 5 bases, J lost 2 bases, and 13 bases lay in between. In germline, CDR1 is SNHLY, CDR2 FYNNEI. CDR3 in DNA: TGTGCCAGCAGTCAGGGAGTGGGGTCCAAAAACATTCAGTACTTC. It encodes CASSQGVGSKNIQYF.

V and J are TRBV19 and TRBJ1-2; D is perhaps TRBD1 (6 bases). Per the germline V gene, CDR1 is LNHDA and CDR2 is SQIVND (reference sequence). With 7 bases removed from V and 8 bases from J, the gap between germline ends came to 17 bases. The CDR3 spans 13 residues. The CDR3 reads CASTRDNIFGYTF. The CDR3 DNA reads TGTGCCAGTACTAGGGACAACATATTCGGCTACACCTTC.

The chain links TRBV7-9 to TRBJ2-5; D uncertain. Trimming removed 4 bases at V and 5 bases at J, with 14 bases between. Germline lookup yields CDR1 SEHNR and CDR2 FQNEAQ (reference sequence). This CDR3 region has 14 residues. The CDR3 bases are TGTGCCAGCAGCTCGGGCCCGGTGGGTGAGACCCAGTACTTC. Translated: CASSSGPVGETQYF. The variable domain in full, completed from reference TRBV7-9 and TRBJ2-5, reads DTGVSQNPRHKITKRGQNVTFRCDPISEHNRLYWYRQTLGQGPEFLTYFQNEAQLEKSRLLSDRFSAERPKGSFSTLEIQRTEQGDSAMYLCASSSGPVGETQYFGPGTRLLVL.

The chain combines TRBV6-4 with TRBJ2-1; no definite D call. Germline CDR1 reads MRHNA; CDR2 reads SNTAGT. Trimming removed 0 bases at V and 6 bases at J, with 6 bases between. The CDR3 loop spans 13 amino acids. This chain's CDR3 is CASSDSELNEQFF. The CDR3 DNA follows: TGTGCCAGCAGTGACTCGGAACTCAATGAGCAGTTCTTC.

The V call is TRBV7-9, the J call TRBJ2-3; D possibly corresponds to TRBD2 (6 bases). In germline, CDR1 is SEHNR, CDR2 FQNEAQ (reference sequence). V was cut by 4 bases and J by 6 bases, with 26 bases left in between. The length of the CDR3 is 18 residues. This chain's CDR3 is CASSSDRRAGSKADTQYF. The DNA for the CDR3 is TGTGCCAGCAGCTCGGATCGGCGGGCGGGGAGCAAAGCGGATACGCAGTATTTT.

This chain uses TRBV15 with TRBJ1-1; the D is unclear. CDR3 length: 11 residues. V gave up 11 bases and J gave up 0 bases, with 7 bases separating them. Germline V gene sequence: CDR1 LNHNV, CDR2 YYDKDF (reference sequence). CDR3 coding DNA: TGTGCCGCAAGATTGAACACTGAAGCTTTCTTT. Translation: CAARLNTEAFF. The whole variable domain, filled in from reference TRBV15 and TRBJ1-1, reads DAMVIQNPRYQVTQFGKPVTLSCSQTLNHNVMYWYQQKSSQAPKLLFHYYDKDFNNEADTPDNFQSRRPNTSFCFLDIRSPGLGDTAMYLCAARLNTEAFFGQGTRLTVV.